Here is one T cell receptor beta chain with its context. The CDR3 carries no conserved terminal phenylalanine or tryptophan, so it likely arises from a read error. TCRdb recomputed calls from the 5' RACE reads with MiXCR, one row per CDR3 protein. The profile shows approximately 90,000 distinct CDR3 sequences, around 10% of them singletons. Time point reported: sample taken at primary tumor resection. The sequenced material consisted of unsorted whole RNA from tumor, nontumor lung or frozen PBMC. Donors were over 70 untreated early-stage non-small cell lung cancer patients. The sample belongs to a study of spatial heterogeneity in lung cancer. Study information: Compared with alpha-chain sequences, beta-chain sequences were consistently detected in greater numbers. TCR and UMI combinations that were unique each appeared, on average, more than ten times in raw reads.

Trimming stripped 7 bases from V and 5 bases from J, with 15 bases between. Germline-derived CDR1 and CDR2 are SNHLY and FYNNEI. The CDR3 sequence is 13 residues long. The sequence was obtained from a male donor with early-stage non-small cell lung cancer. The specimen was PBMCs, collected at surgery. The chain couples TRBV2 to TRBJ2-7; D gene uncertain. CDR3 residues: CASNQRARNEQYS. CDR3 in DNA: TGTGCCAGCAATCAAAGGGCTAGAAACGAGCAGTACTCC.